The 15 T cell receptor beta chains in this list originate from one sample, sequenced in a study of metastatic and nonmetastatic thyroid tumors (dated by TCRdb to about 2020). Libraries were made using PCR. The sample was run on an Illumina HiSeq 4000. TCRdb trimmed public reads at Q25 via fastp, called clones via MiXCR and kept in-frame beta chains. Within this sample are 30,000 to 50,000 clones, with roughly 13% of them counted one time only. The ten most abundant clones make up 9.5% of the sample. None of the patients had been given any treatment before thyroid surgery. The sample consisted of blood. These receptors all stem from a female donor with papillary thyroid cancer or a benign thyroid nodule (not recorded which). Some clones in this sample may be carry-over from other donors' samples.

This clone was seen ten or more times. This may be a read error: a much more frequent sequence differs by one nucleotide. The rearrangement joins TRBV6-2 or TRBV6-3 to TRBJ2-5, with 7 bases lining up with TRBD2. Germline lookup yields CDR1 MNHEY and CDR2 SVGEGT. This CDR3 contains 14 residues. CDR3 sequence: CASSYIGAGETQCF. The DNA of the CDR3 is TGTGCCAGCAGTTACATAGGGGCGGGAGAGACCCAGTGCTTC.

This clone was seen at least ten times. The chain is built from TRBV7-9 and TRBJ1-3; 8 bases align to TRBD1. Germline values: CDR1 SEHNR, CDR2 FQNEAQ (reference sequence). Trimming at V came to 4 bases and at J to 0 bases, leaving 2 bases not matched to a gene. The CDR3 spans 15 residues. The CDR3 loop reads CASSSGTGSGNTIYF. The CDR3 nucleotides read TGTGCCAGCAGCTCAGGGACAGGCTCTGGAAACACCATATATTTT. Variable domain in full (rest from reference TRBV7-9 and TRBJ1-3): DTGVSQNPRHKITKRGQNVTFRCDPISEHNRLYWYRQTLGQGPEFLTYFQNEAQLEKSRLLSDRFSAERPKGSFSTLEIQRTEQGDSAMYLCASSSGTGSGNTIYFGEGSWLTVV.

The table lists this clone with many counts. The chain links TRBV2 to TRBJ1-2, with TRBD1 identical over 11 bases. Germline CDR1 is SNHLY and CDR2 is FYNNEI. V trimming: 7 bases; J trimming: 2 bases; junction bases outside the gene matches: 6. CDR3 length equals 15 residues. The CDR3 DNA sequence: TGTGCCAGCACCCCTTGGACAGGGGGCAACTATGGCTACACCTTC. Its translation is CASTPWTGGNYGYTF.

Turning to this clone: It is likely a read error, because the conserved phenylalanine at the end of the CDR3 is missing. The DNA is left out, because the CDR3 cannot be placed on it with certainty; the CDR3 is given as TCRdb lists it. V and J are TRBV28 and TRBJ2-7; the D segment call TRBD1 is taken from the table without a DNA check. The CDR3 length is 13 residues, termini included. The germline V gene encodes CDR1 MDHEN and CDR2 SYDVKM. CDR3 loop: CASSGRDLYEPYL.

The table lists this clone with many counts. The chain carries TRBV7-2 and TRBJ2-7; D ambiguous. The CDR3 is made up of 15 amino acids. Germline V gene data show CDR1 as SGHTA and CDR2 as FQGNSA. The V end was cut by 1 base, the J end by 4 bases, with 14 bases between. CDR3 amino acids: CASSLENNPGYEQYF. For the CDR3, the DNA is TGTGCCAGCAGCTTAGAGAACAACCCAGGATACGAGCAGTACTTC. Drawing the rest from reference TRBV7-2 and TRBJ2-7, the complete variable domain is GAGVSQSPSNKVTEKGKDVELRCDPISGHTALYWYRQSLGQGLEFLIYFQGNSAPDKSGLPSDRFSAERTGGSVSTLTIQRTQQEDSAVYLCASSLENNPGYEQYFGPGTRLTVT.

In its sample, this clone was seen many times. The chain recombines TRBV20-1 with TRBJ1-2, with TRBD1 matching over 7 bases. CDR3 length equals 13 residues. V lost 6 bases, J lost 4 bases, and 8 bases stayed unmatched. Germline lookup yields CDR1 DFQATT and CDR2 SNEGSKA (reference sequence). The CDR3 nucleotides are TGCAGTGCCCCCACAGGGGAGGGCTATGGCTACACCTTC. It yields the protein CSAPTGEGYGYTF.

This clone has just a few counts. V is TRBV11-2 and J is TRBJ2-3; 11 bases agree with TRBD2. The J segment lost 2 bases and the V segment lost 5 bases, leaving 9 bases of the junction unmatched. This CDR3 is 17 amino acids long. Per the germline V gene, CDR1 is SGHAT and CDR2 is FQNNGV. The CDR3 DNA is TGTGCCAGCAGCAAGAGAAGACTAGCGGGAACCACAGATACGCAGTATTTT. Translation: CASSKRRLAGTTDTQYF.

The chain joins TRBV18 to TRBJ2-1, with D unresolved. The CDR3 spans 17 residues. Germline CDR1 KGHSH, CDR2 LQKENI. V lost 2 bases and J lost 0, with 14 bases in between. CDR3 region: CASSPLLGWSSYNEQFF. The CDR3 DNA follows: TGTGCCAGCTCACCATTGCTCGGGTGGAGCTCCTACAATGAGCAGTTCTTC.

This clone appeared a few times. This chain connects TRBV6-1 to TRBJ1-6, with TRBD1 matching over 8 bases. J was trimmed by 7 bases and V by 6 bases; bases with no gene match: 5. Germline CDR1 MNHNS, CDR2 SASEGT. This CDR3 is 14 amino acids long. The CDR3: CASSRDRLNSPLHF. The CDR3 DNA follows: TGTGCCAGCAGCCGGGACAGGTTGAATTCACCCCTCCACTTT.

Regarding this clone: Other DNA variants within this sample encode the same CDR3. The genes are TRBV5-1 and TRBJ2-7, with D perhaps matching TRBD2 (5 bases). Germline-derived CDR1 and CDR2 are SGHRS and YFSETQ. V was clipped by 4 bases and J by 5 bases, with 19 bases between them. This CDR3 has 15 residues. The CDR3 nucleotides are TGCGCCAGCAGCACGGTGGGGAGTTCCCCAAACGAGCAGTACTTC. Protein product: CASSTVGSSPNEQYF.

The sample holds many counts of this clone. The V gene is TRBV7-3, the J gene TRBJ2-1, with D uncertain. In germline, CDR1 is SGHTA, CDR2 FQGTGA. V was trimmed by 1 base and J by 0 bases, leaving 10 bases between them. This CDR3 contains 16 residues. The CDR3 region is CASSLNAWSSYNEQFF. In DNA form, the CDR3 reads TGTGCCAGCAGCTTAAATGCTTGGAGCTCCTACAATGAGCAGTTCTTC.

The chain has TRBV6-2 or TRBV6-3 and TRBJ2-7; D unclear. Looked up from germline, CDR1 is MNHEY and CDR2 is SVGEGT. Trimming left V 6 bases short and J 2 bases short, with 14 bases between. The CDR3 is 14 amino acids. CDR3 in DNA: TGTGCCAGCAGCGACCTGACATTGACCTACGAGCAGTACTTC. This codes for CASSDLTLTYEQYF.

This clone was observed at least ten times. V gene TRBV2 combines with J gene TRBJ2-3, with a possible D match to TRBD2 (6 bases). The CDR3 length is 15 residues. The V end lost 4 bases, the J end lost 3 bases, and 14 bases lay between the germline ends. The germline CDR1 and CDR2 sequences are SNHLY and FYNNEI. The CDR3 reads CASSVGLSGTDTQYF. In DNA form, the CDR3 reads TGTGCCAGCAGTGTGGGGCTCAGCGGGACAGATACGCAGTATTTT.

V and J are TRBV7-2 and TRBJ1-2; D is undetermined. The CDR3 is 14 amino acids. Germline loops: CDR1 SGHTA, CDR2 FQGNSA. Trimming took off 1 base at V and 1 base at J, with 7 bases between the two ends. Here the CDR3 reads CASSLDMGNYGYTF. CDR3 in DNA: TGTGCCAGCAGCTTAGATATGGGTAACTATGGCTACACCTTC.

As regards this clone: A much larger clone differs from this one at a single base, so this may be a read error. The gene calls are TRBV9 and TRBJ1-2; D is unclear. CDR1 and CDR2 (germline): SGDLS, YYNGEE. This CDR3 comprises 15 residues. CDR3 sequence (DNA): TGTGCCAGCAGCGTAGCAAGGGTGTGGAATTATGGCCACACCTTC. Protein product: CASSVARVWNYGHTF.